This TCR beta chain was retrieved from a study of T cells in Graves' hyperthyroidism and ophthalmopathy. Study-level findings and limits: It was a median around 6 months before onset that the model predicted ophthalmopathy.

There were TCR beta CDR3 regions amplified from RNA transcripts. When the TCR CDR3 underwent first-round RT-PCR, the HTBI primer set was used. MiXCR, run by TCRdb on the multiplex PCR reads, gives a single entry per CDR3 protein. The profile shows about 400,000 distinct CDR3 sequences, around 15% of them singletons. The CDR3 loop spans 14 amino acids. Per the germline V gene, CDR1 is SGHTA and CDR2 is FQGTGA. Germline trimming cut 9 bases from V and 4 bases from J; bases unmatched to any gene: 8. This clonotype was counted many times. What it binds is not known. The TCR sequence derives from a man in his fifties or sixties with Graves' ophthalmopathy. Material: blood. V usage is TRBV7-3 and J usage is TRBJ2-2, with 7 nucleotides matching TRBD2. The CDR3 region has the DNA TGTGCCAGTACCTTCGGCGGGAGCACCGGGGAGCTGTTTTTT. Its protein is CASTFGGSTGELFF. The full variable domain, completed using reference TRBV7-3 and TRBJ2-2, is GAGVSQTPSNKVTEKGKYVELRCDPISGHTALYWYRQSLGQGPEFLIYFQGTGAADDSGLPNDRFFAVRPEGSVSTLKIQRTERGDSAVYLCASTFGGSTGELFFGEGSRLTVL.